This passage covers 14 T cell receptor beta chains from one sample sequenced in a study of T and B cells in COVID-19 patients. Blood genomic DNA input for TRB amplification was about 250-500 ng. Multiplex PCR with BIOMED2 TRB-A/B primer pools amplified TRB rearrangements. MiXCR, applied by TCRdb to the multiplex PCR reads, yields one record per CDR3 protein. Among over 15,000 distinct CDR3 sequences listed, 30% to 45% were seen once. The material sequenced was blood. The receptors here all came from a human donor with active COVID-19.

This chain uses TRBV6-5 with TRBJ2-4; 7 bases agree with TRBD2. The CDR3 consists of 15 residues. Trimming removed 8 bases from V and 0 bases from J; junction bases left unmatched: 7. Germline V CDR1 and CDR2: MNHEY, SVGAGI. CDR3 sequence reads: CASSPWEGAKNIQYF. CDR3 nucleotide sequence: TGTGCCAGCTCCCCATGGGAGGGAGCCAAAAACATTCAGTACTTC.

V is TRBV5-4 and J is TRBJ2-7; the D gene is possibly TRBD1 (7 bases). V was shortened by 1 base and J by 2 bases, with 13 bases between the two germline ends. This CDR3 contains 15 residues. The germline V gene has CDR1 SGHNT and CDR2 YYREEE (reference sequence). The CDR3 bases are TGTGCCAGCAGCTTGCCAGGGGGGATGACCTACGAGCAGTACTTC. Its translation: CASSLPGGMTYEQYF.

This rearrangement joins TRBV20-1 to TRBJ2-3; 9 nucleotides match TRBD2. Germline V lookup: CDR1 DFQATT, CDR2 SNEGSKA (reference sequence). This CDR3 has 13 amino acids. The V gene end was trimmed by 1 base and the J gene end by 9 bases; junction bases not matched to a gene: 5. This CDR3 is CSARGGGARTQYF. The CDR3, as DNA: TGCAGTGCTAGAGGCGGGGGGGCGAGGACGCAGTATTTT.

This clonotype is medium-sized in the sample. The V call is TRBV29-1, the J call TRBJ1-4, with D possibly being TRBD1 (6 bases). Trimming pared 5 bases from V and 8 bases from J, leaving 15 bases between. Germline V lookup: CDR1 SQVTM, CDR2 ANQGSEA. This CDR3 comprises 13 residues. The CDR3 coding sequence is TGCAGCGTTTTCATTTCAGGGGTGGAAAAACTGTTTTTT. This gives the protein CSVFISGVEKLFF.

This clonotype has more than one count but fewer than ten. J is TRBJ2-3 and V is TRBV24-1, with D perhaps TRBD2 (6 bases). V was cut by 4 bases and J by 4 bases, with 11 bases left in between. From germline, CDR1 is KGHDR and CDR2 SFDVKD. CDR3 length: 14 residues. The CDR3 nucleotides are TGTGCCACCAGTGAGGCTAGCGTCGCAGATACGCAGTATTTT. Its translation: CATSEASVADTQYF.

This clonotype has more than one count but fewer than ten. J is TRBJ1-1 and V is TRBV24-1; D not certain. The CDR3 totals 13 residues. Deletions cut 4 bases from V and 5 bases from J, with 10 bases between. Germline values: CDR1 KGHDR, CDR2 SFDVKD. CDR3 bases: TGTGCCACCAGTGACCCATGGGCGACTGAAGCTTTCTTT. It yields the protein CATSDPWATEAFF.

This clonotype has more than one count but fewer than ten. This chain connects TRBV6-5 to TRBJ1-2; D is possibly TRBD1 (5 bases). The CDR3 loop spans 11 amino acids. CDR1 and CDR2 from the germline V gene are MNHEY and SVGAGI. Trimming took off 10 bases at V and 7 bases at J, with 13 bases between the two ends. The CDR3 DNA sequence: TGTGCCACCATGGCGGGGCGTGGCTACACCTTC. It codes for CATMAGRGYTF.

As DNA, the CDR3 is TGTGCCAGCAGCAGCCGGGCCGTTAATGAAAAACTGTTTTTT. Its protein is CASSSRAVNEKLFF. The chain uses TRBV27 and TRBJ1-4; D ambiguous. CDR3 length: 14 amino acids. With 6 bases removed from V and 4 bases from J, the gap between germline ends came to 12 bases. The germline V gene encodes CDR1 MNHEY and CDR2 SMNVEV (reference sequence).

The J gene is TRBJ2-7, the V gene TRBV5-6; no clear D gene. Trimming took 2 bases from V and 5 from J, leaving 11 bases between them. The germline V gene has CDR1 SGHDT and CDR2 YYEEEE. This CDR3 has 13 residues. The CDR3 here is CASSFGPYNEQYV. CDR3 in DNA: TGTGCCAGCAGCTTCGGCCCTTACAACGAGCAGTACGTC.

The chain uses TRBV13 and TRBJ2-1, with D possibly TRBD2 on 6 matching bases. This CDR3 comprises 15 residues. Germline lookup yields CDR1 PRHDT and CDR2 FYEKMQ (reference sequence). V shed 2 bases and J shed 0 bases, with 8 bases lying between them. The CDR3 DNA is TGTGCCAGCAGCTTACTAGCGCCCTCCTACAATGAGCAGTTCTTC. It translates to CASSLLAPSYNEQFF.

The rearrangement links TRBV4-2 to TRBJ2-2, with D unresolved. The V end was cut by 4 bases, the J end by 0 bases, with 9 bases between. CDR3 length: 15 amino acids. Germline CDR1 and CDR2: LGHNA and YNFKEQ. The CDR3 DNA follows: TGTGCCAGCAGCCCTCAGGTTACGAACACCGGGGAGCTGTTTTTT. It yields the protein CASSPQVTNTGELFF.

For this clonotype: The junction departs from the called germline gene at one end, perhaps through a read error. This chain connects TRBV19 to TRBJ1-2, with a weak D call TRBD1 (5 bases). Germline-derived CDR1 and CDR2 are LNHDA and SQIVND (reference sequence). This CDR3 spans 12 amino acids. CDR3 in amino acids: CASSQGNYDYTF. For the CDR3, the DNA is TGTGCCAGTTCTCAGGGAAACTATGACTACACCTTC.

This clonotype was seen only once. The chain is built from TRBV7-2 and TRBJ1-5; 7 bases agree with TRBD1. With V trimmed by 5 bases and J by 4 bases, 8 bases remained unmatched. CDR3 length: 15 residues. The germline CDR1 and CDR2 sequences are SGHTA and FQGNSA. As DNA, the CDR3 is TGTGCCAGCAGCCCGGGACAGTTCCAGAATCAGCCCCAGCATTTT. Protein sequence: CASSPGQFQNQPQHF.

This chain connects TRBV6-6 to TRBJ2-5; D ambiguous. The CDR3 consists of 13 residues. From germline, CDR1 is MNHNY and CDR2 SVGAGI (reference sequence). V lost 0 bases, J lost 5 bases, and 7 bases lay in between. CDR3 loop: CASSYSIGETQYF. The CDR3 DNA is TGTGCCAGCAGTTACTCGATTGGGGAGACCCAGTACTTC.